One and the same sample provided the 18 T cell receptor beta chains below, sequenced in a study of blood T cells in healthy people across ages. The authors ran a second PCR of about 7 to 12 cycles using a sample-barcoded 5' primer and a J-beta primer mix. TCRdb re-called the 5' RACE reads with MiXCR, one entry per CDR3 protein. This sample carries 800,000 to 1,000,000 distinct CDR3 sequences, around 48% of them seen once, and the ten largest clones take 13%. The specimen was blood. The receptors stem from a man aged 25-45 years in good health.

V is TRBV10-3 and J is TRBJ2-7; the D gene is possibly TRBD2 (5 bases). Germline V lookup: CDR1 ENHRY, CDR2 SYGVKD. Trimming removed 8 bases from V and 0 bases from J, with 11 bases in between. This CDR3 contains 13 residues. CDR3 nucleotides: TGTGCCATCCGGGGAAAGGGCTCCTACGAGCAGTACTTC. The encoded protein is CAIRGKGSYEQYF.

The rearrangement joins TRBV12-3 or TRBV12-4 to TRBJ2-5, with 9 bases that match TRBD1. This CDR3 has 13 amino acids. Unmatched junction bases numbered 6, after V lost 7 bases and J lost 6 bases. The DNA for the CDR3 is TGTGCCAGCACGACAGGGGGTACGAAGACCCAGTACTTC. Translating gives CASTTGGTKTQYF.

This clonotype was observed a few times. The DNA is omitted, as the CDR3 cannot be located on it reliably, and the CDR3 follows TCRdb's listing. The gene calls are TRBV7-2 and TRBJ1-6. Germline V gene data show CDR1 as SGHTA and CDR2 as FQGNSA. The CDR3 numbers 12 amino acids, ends counted. The CDR3 protein is CASSTSNSPLHF.

This rearrangement joins TRBV6-2 or TRBV6-3 to TRBJ2-3, with 9 bases aligning to TRBD1. V lost 5 bases to trimming and J lost 4 bases; unmatched junction nucleotides: 7. CDR1 and CDR2 (germline): MNHEY, SVGEGT. This CDR3 comprises 15 residues. CDR3 in DNA: TGTGCCAGCAGTACCCGGGACAGGGCAGCAGATACGCAGTATTTT. Translating it yields CASSTRDRAADTQYF.

The rearrangement uses TRBV28 and TRBJ2-7; possibly TRBD1 or TRBD2 for D (5 bases each). Germline V CDR1 and CDR2: MDHEN, SYDVKM. CDR3 length: 14 amino acids. Deletions cut 5 bases from V and 3 bases from J, with 14 bases between. The DNA for the CDR3 is TGTGCCAGCAGTCGACCGGGACGAATCTACGAGCAGTACTTC. This codes for CASSRPGRIYEQYF. Based on the CDR3 plus reference TRBV28 and TRBJ2-7, the full variable domain is DVKVTQSSRYLVKRTGEKVFLECVQDMDHENMFWYRQDPGLGLRLIYFSYDVKMKEKGDIPEGYSVSREKKERFSLILESASTNQTSMYLCASSRPGRIYEQYFGPGTRLTVT.

This chain links TRBV12-3 or TRBV12-4 with TRBJ2-3; no clear D gene. The CDR3 contains 14 residues. The V and J ends lost 3 bases and 2 bases respectively, with 9 bases between them. For the CDR3, the DNA is TGTGCCAGCAGTTTCTCCCCTAACACAGATACGCAGTATTTT. It translates to CASSFSPNTDTQYF.

The chain combines TRBV29-1 with TRBJ2-3, with a tentative D call TRBD2 (6 bases). V was trimmed by 7 bases and J by 5 bases, leaving 19 bases between them. The CDR3 sequence is 14 residues long. Looked up from germline, CDR1 is SQVTM and CDR2 is ANQGSEA. CDR3 in amino acids: CSAPGSGGGDTQYF. The CDR3 nucleotides are TGCAGCGCCCCTGGTAGCGGAGGTGGAGATACGCAGTATTTT.

CDR3 amino acids: CASSRDWKSQGGELFF. As DNA, the CDR3 is TGTGCCAGCAGTCGAGACTGGAAATCCCAAGGCGGGGAGCTGTTTTTT. This chain joins TRBV13 and TRBJ2-2; D is undetermined. The V end was cut by 6 bases, the J end by 7 bases, with 21 bases between. Per germline, CDR1 PRHDT and CDR2 FYEKMQ (reference sequence). The CDR3 has 16 amino acids.

The CDR3 reads CASSRVQGRLNIQYF. The CDR3, as DNA: TGTGCCAGCAGCCGCGTACAGGGCAGGCTAAACATTCAGTACTTC. The chain links TRBV11-3 to TRBJ2-4; possibly TRBD1 for D (6 bases). There are 15 residues in the CDR3. Germline V gives CDR1 SGHNT, CDR2 YENEEA. V lost 5 bases to trimming and J lost 6 bases, with 17 bases between them.

The V and J genes are TRBV20-1 and TRBJ2-7; TRBD1 agrees at 9 bases. The CDR3 length is 15 residues. V shed 2 bases and J 2 bases; nucleotides not matched to a gene: 7. CDR1 and CDR2 from the germline V gene are DFQATT and SNEGSKA (reference sequence). The CDR3 bases are TGCAGTGCTAGACTTGGCGGGACAGGGACCTACGAGCAGTACTTC. Residues: CSARLGGTGTYEQYF.

The chain uses TRBV9 and TRBJ1-5; D perhaps matches TRBD1 (5 bases). V lost 3 bases, J lost 13 bases, and 20 bases lay in between. This CDR3 region has 14 residues. Germline V CDR1 and CDR2: SGDLS, YYNGEE. The CDR3 coding sequence is TGTGCCAGCAGCGGTGGCGGGGGAGGTGCTCATCAGCATTTT. Translating gives CASSGGGGGAHQHF.

The chain recombines TRBV9 with TRBJ1-1; 7 nucleotides agree with TRBD1. V was pared by 4 bases and J by 5 bases, with 8 bases of the junction left unmatched. Germline V gene sequence: CDR1 SGDLS, CDR2 YYNGEE. The CDR3 loop spans 14 amino acids. The CDR3 region has the DNA TGTGCCAGCAGCCTCTCGACAGGGCGGACTGAAGCTTTCTTT. Amino acids: CASSLSTGRTEAFF.

Only a few counts were recorded for this clonotype. The chain couples TRBV9 to TRBJ2-1, with D tentatively TRBD2 (6 bases). There are 13 residues in the CDR3. Germline loops: CDR1 SGDLS, CDR2 YYNGEE. Between the trimmed V and J ends, which lost 0 bases and 6 bases, there was a span of 7 bases. In DNA form, the CDR3 reads TGTGCCAGCAGCGTAGCCGGGAGCAATGAGCAGTTCTTC. Its translation is CASSVAGSNEQFF.

The J gene is TRBJ1-2, the V gene TRBV5-4; 8 positions agree with TRBD1. Germline V gives CDR1 SGHNT, CDR2 YYREEE (reference sequence). CDR3 size: 15 residues. The ends lost 0 bases at V and 6 bases at J; junction bases unmatched: 7. In DNA, the CDR3 is TGTGCCAGCAGCTTGGTCCAGGGGGCTCGGGATGGCTACACCTTC. Translating it yields CASSLVQGARDGYTF.

The CDR3: CASSLYGQGAYNEQFF. In nucleotides, the CDR3 is TGCGCCAGCAGCTTGTACGGACAGGGGGCATACAATGAGCAGTTCTTC. V and J are TRBV5-1 and TRBJ2-1, with TRBD1 identical over 11 bases. The germline V gene encodes CDR1 SGHRS and CDR2 YFSETQ. The CDR3 is 16 residues long. V dropped 1 base and J dropped 4; count of bases not matched to a gene: 4.

This clonotype was counted ten times or more. CDR3 nucleotide sequence: TGTGCCAGCGCCCCCCGAGGAAATTCCTACGAGCAGTACTTC. The encoded protein is CASAPRGNSYEQYF. The chain joins TRBV7-2 to TRBJ2-7; D remains ambiguous. The CDR3 spans 14 residues. Germline V gene lookup returns CDR1 SGHTA and CDR2 FQGNSA. V dropped 8 bases and J dropped 1 base, with 15 bases sitting between them.

The V gene is TRBV20-1, the J gene TRBJ1-2; TRBD1 aligns across 8 bases. The length of the CDR3 is 13 residues. V shed 4 bases, J shed 6 bases, and the junction held 7 bases outside the gene matches. Germline CDR1 and CDR2: DFQATT and SNEGSKA (reference sequence). CDR3 nucleotide sequence: TGCAGTGCTACAAGTGTACAGGGGGATGGCTACACCTTC. Protein: CSATSVQGDGYTF.

The V and J genes are TRBV6-2 or TRBV6-3 and TRBJ1-2; tentative D call: TRBD1 (5 bases). Germline CDR1 MNHEY, CDR2 SVGEGT. Trimming pared 5 bases from V and 3 bases from J, leaving 10 bases between. The CDR3 consists of 13 residues. The CDR3 sequence: CASSDSLHYGYTF. The CDR3 nucleotides are TGTGCCAGCAGTGACAGTTTGCACTATGGCTACACCTTC.